This is a list of T cell receptor beta chains from one sample in a study of cytomegalovirus exposure and HLA in healthy donors. TCRdb's table, derived via immunoSEQ multiplex PCR, lists solely in-frame clones and lacks some. The data show around 72,000 clones, with roughly four fifths seen just once and 6% to 6.5% held by the top ten. Sequenced: PBMCs. The origin of the receptors is a man in his fifties in good health and CMV-seronegative. The CDR3 runs from the conserved cysteine through the conserved F or W. For some rows the clone size is stated as once, few or many, or as a class when expanded; others skip it.

CDR3 protein,J gene,clone size,V gene
CASSSYRLDSLGEKLFF,TRBJ1-4,few,TRBV5-6
CASSSAENTEAFF,TRBJ1-1,.,TRBV2
CASSPAASGGREQYF,TRBJ2-7,.,TRBV5-4
CASTGKETQYF,TRBJ2-5,.,TRBV25-1
CSVTRQGQTEAFF,TRBJ1-1,.,TRBV29-1
CASSHRDNYEQYF,TRBJ2-7,.,TRBV7-6
CASSLDRTSGTSYEQYF,TRBJ2-7,.,TRBV5-6
CASTRGNYNEQFF,TRBJ2-1,.,TRBV2
CASSAPTTNYGYTF,TRBJ1-2,.,TRBV5-4
CASSPWTGNEQFF,TRBJ2-1,.,TRBV18
CASSMERGYEQYF,TRBJ2-7,.,TRBV2
CASRPSDRYYEQYF,TRBJ2-7,.,TRBV27
CASSLVLGRNGYTF,TRBJ1-2,.,TRBV5-8
CASSARAPGQGVNTEAFF,TRBJ1-1,.,TRBV11-2
CALNPGTVIAKNIQYF,TRBJ2-4,.,TRBV30
CASSQGPGTGFTGELFF,TRBJ2-2,.,TRBV4-1
CASSRQGWETQYF,TRBJ2-5,few,TRBV10-1
CASSASTGGYSNEKLFF,TRBJ1-4,.,TRBV5-4
CASSLVAGAPNSPLHF,TRBJ1-6,.,TRBV11-2
CASSPLPYEQYF,TRBJ2-7,once,TRBV7-9
CASSPLGTGDYQETQYF,TRBJ2-5,.,TRBV18
CASSLDRRALYEQYF,TRBJ2-7,.,TRBV11-2
CASSPGDRVGQETQYF,TRBJ2-5,.,TRBV5-1
CASSLGGEGYTF,TRBJ1-2,.,TRBV5-6
CASSQQALQGAGNQPQHF,TRBJ1-5,few,TRBV23-1
CASSLFRGTGSSPLHF,TRBJ1-6,.,TRBV27
CAWSWSITLSLAGGHWNEQFF,TRBJ2-1,.,TRBV30
CASSTRWGHNEQFF,TRBJ2-1,.,TRBV13
CATSRARGQPQHF,TRBJ1-5,.,TRBV15
CAWRETVDTEAFF,TRBJ1-1,.,TRBV30
CASSRTFPAEAFF,TRBJ1-1,.,TRBV28
CASRDDRVKYGTQYF,TRBJ2-5,.,TRBV2
CASSTTSGEADTQYF,TRBJ2-3,few,TRBV6-1
CASSRTSGGAYNEQFF,TRBJ2-1,few,TRBV6-6
CATSRDLGGSQPQHF,TRBJ1-5,once,TRBV15
CASSPPIGTGEQFF,TRBJ2-1,few,TRBV28
CASSENSGNTIYF,TRBJ1-3,.,TRBV27
CASSPPLAVGTDTQYF,TRBJ2-3,.,TRBV5-4
CASSANRGTLNTEAFF,TRBJ1-1,.,TRBV11-2
CASSSLTDWLTGEAFF,TRBJ1-1,.,TRBV5-4
CAWRSRARGKGELFF,TRBJ2-2,.,TRBV30
CASSLAGGFNEQFF,TRBJ2-1,.,TRBV5-1
CASSQSSGSYNEQFF,TRBJ2-1,.,TRBV4-2
CSVDYGGMADTQYF,TRBJ2-3,.,TRBV29-1
CASSPTFGSGVTDTQYF,TRBJ2-3,.,TRBV5-4
CAWRAGRGSPLHF,TRBJ1-6,.,TRBV30
CASSGRTGGAWNTGELFF,TRBJ2-2,.,TRBV25-1
CASSVVSSGGATDTQYF,TRBJ2-3,few,TRBV9
CASSLDSSNQPQHF,TRBJ1-5,.,TRBV18
CAISGAGVYTEAFF,TRBJ1-1,.,TRBV10-3
CASSRISEGSYEQYF,TRBJ2-7,.,TRBV7-6
CASSTAGGPYEQYF,TRBJ2-7,.,TRBV19
CAWSVLSYNEQFF,TRBJ2-1,.,TRBV30